This is a list of T cell receptor beta chains from one sample in a study of blood T cell repertoires in COVID-19. Here immunoSEQ multiplex PCR was the method, and the copy in TCRdb shows in-frame clones only, minus some. The repertoire consists of about 87,000 clones, with 70% to 85% occurring once and the leading ten covering roughly 3%. Specimen: peripheral blood. The receptor source for this set is a woman older than 75 with COVID-19, enrolled during active disease. Each CDR3 is given with its conserved first and last residue. The D gene is left open where the match is weak. Size is stated for part of the rows, as once, few or many counts, or as a class when the clone is expanded.

TRBD1,TRBV19,NA,TRBJ1-2,TGTGCCAGTAGGCTCCGGGACAGGGGCCGCGACTATGGCTACACCTTC,CASRLRDRGRDYGYTF
TRBD1,TRBV4-1,NA,TRBJ1-2,TGCGCCAGCAGCCCTTGGGACAGTCGTTCTAACTATGGCTACACCTTC,CASSPWDSRSNYGYTF
NA,TRBV18,NA,TRBJ2-7,TGTGCCAGCTCAGTGCAGGGGAATGACGAGCAGTACTTC,CASSVQGNDEQYF
TRBD2,TRBV5-8,NA,TRBJ2-7,TGTGCCAGCAGTGTGAATCTAGCGGGAGGTGAGCAGTACTTC,CASSVNLAGGEQYF
NA,TRBV3-1/TRBV3-2,NA,TRBJ2-2,TGTGCCAGCAGCCATAGCACAGGGACGAACACCGGGGAGCTGTTTTTT,CASSHSTGTNTGELFF
NA,TRBV18,few,TRBJ2-2,TGTGCCAGCTCACCAGGGCTGGTCACCGGGGAGCTGTTTTTT,CASSPGLVTGELFF
NA,TRBV3-1/TRBV3-2,NA,TRBJ2-3,TGTGCCAGCGGTAGCGGAGTGACAGATACGCAGTATTTT,CASGSGVTDTQYF
NA,TRBV18,NA,TRBJ2-7,TGTGCCAGCTCACCACCGAATAAGGGAGGCTACGAGCAGTACTTC,CASSPPNKGGYEQYF
NA,TRBV18,NA,TRBJ2-1,TGTGCCAGCTCACCTAGCGCCTGGGGCAATGAGCAGTTCTTC,CASSPSAWGNEQFF
TRBD1,TRBV19,NA,TRBJ1-2,TGTGCCAGTAGCAAGGGACAGGGAGGGCCCGGCTACACCTTC,CASSKGQGGPGYTF
TRBD2,TRBV28,NA,TRBJ2-7,TGTGCCAGCAGCCCAGTCCTAGCGGGAGGACTCGAGCAGTACTTC,CASSPVLAGGLEQYF
TRBD2,TRBV12-5,NA,TRBJ2-1,TGTGCTAGTGGTCCAGATAGCGGGAGTAATGTAAATGAGCAGTTCTTC,CASGPDSGSNVNEQFF
NA,TRBV5-5,NA,TRBJ2-2,TGTGCCAGCAGCTTGACAGGGGGAGGGGCCGGGGAGCTGTTTTTT,CASSLTGGGAGELFF
NA,TRBV5-6,NA,TRBJ1-2,TGTGCCAGCAGCCCCGGAGGCAAAGAGAGACAACGATCTCCCTATGGCTACACCTTC,CASSPGGKERQRSPYGYTF
TRBD1,TRBV23-1,NA,TRBJ1-2,TGCGCCAGCAGTTGGGACAGGTGGTGCTATGGCTACACCTTC,CASSWDRWCYGYTF
NA,TRBV24-1,NA,TRBJ2-1,TGTGCCACCAGTGATATGAGGGCGCAGTTCTTC,CATSDMRAQFF
TRBD2,TRBV2,NA,TRBJ2-7,TGTGCCAGCAGTGAAATAGGACTAGCGGGGGACGAGCAGTACTTC,CASSEIGLAGDEQYF
NA,TRBV9,few,TRBJ1-4,TGTGCCAGCAGCGTAGGGGACTACAGGGAAAAACTGTTTTTT,CASSVGDYREKLFF
TRBD1,TRBV2,NA,TRBJ2-3,TGTGCCAGCAGGGGGACAGGGGGACGCACAGATACGCAGTATTTT,CASRGTGGRTDTQYF
NA,TRBV19,NA,TRBJ2-3,TGTGCCAGTATGCGGGCGTACACAGATACGCAGTATTTT,CASMRAYTDTQYF
TRBD1,TRBV30,NA,TRBJ1-5,TGTGCCTGGAGTGTAAAACCGGCCGGGACAGGGGGTTTGTGGAGCAATCAGCCCCAGCATTTT,CAWSVKPAGTGGLWSNQPQHF
NA,TRBV5-1,NA,TRBJ1-5,TGCGCCAGCAGCTTGTTGGCAGGGTGGTACCAGCCCCAGCATTTT,CASSLLAGWYQPQHF
TRBD2,TRBV24-1,NA,TRBJ2-1,TGTGCCACCAGTGAGCCGGGACTAGCGGGCAATGAGCAGTTCTTC,CATSEPGLAGNEQFF
TRBD1,TRBV3-1/TRBV3-2,NA,TRBJ1-2,TGTGCCAGCAGCCTGGGACAGGGCGGGGGCTACACCTTC,CASSLGQGGGYTF
TRBD2,TRBV27,NA,TRBJ2-3,TGTGCCAGCACCACGGGGGGGCCCACAGATACGCAGTATTTT,CASTTGGPTDTQYF
NA,TRBV18,NA,TRBJ2-1,TGTGCCAGCTCACCACTTCATCGTACTGGCTACAATGAGCAGTTCTTC,CASSPLHRTGYNEQFF
TRBD1,TRBV7-2,NA,TRBJ1-4,TGTGCCAGCAGCCAGACAGGGGGCCGGGAAAAACTGTTTTTT,CASSQTGGREKLFF
NA,TRBV7-3,NA,TRBJ1-6,TGTGCCAGCAGCTTAGACAACAATTCACCCCTCCACTTT,CASSLDNNSPLHF
TRBD2,TRBV9,NA,TRBJ2-2,TGTGCCAGCAGCTATAGCGGGTATGGCGGGGAGCTGTTTTTT,CASSYSGYGGELFF
TRBD2,TRBV9,NA,TRBJ2-1,TGTGCCAGCAGCGTAGACGCAGCGGGGGGGCCACTCTACAATGAGCAGTTCTTC,CASSVDAAGGPLYNEQFF
NA,TRBV18,once,TRBJ2-7,TGTGCCAGCTCACCATTTCATGACAGCTCCTACGAGCAGTACTTC,CASSPFHDSSYEQYF
NA,TRBV6-5,NA,TRBJ1-2,TGTGCCAGCAGTTACGACAGGACATATGGCTACACCTTC,CASSYDRTYGYTF
TRBD2,TRBV6-6,NA,TRBJ2-7,TGTGCCAGCAGTTACCCAACTAGCGGGAGCTACGAGCAGTACTTC,CASSYPTSGSYEQYF
NA,TRBV7-2,NA,TRBJ1-2,TGTGCCAGCAGCCCGACCGGGACTAGATATGGCTACACCTTC,CASSPTGTRYGYTF
TRBD2,TRBV10-3,NA,TRBJ2-7,TGTGCCATCACCCCGGGACTAGCGGGAGGGCCCAAGAAGCAGTACTTC,CAITPGLAGGPKKQYF
TRBD2,TRBV19,NA,TRBJ2-1,TGTGCCAGTAGTATCCGGGACTACAGGTCCAATGAGCAGTTCTTC,CASSIRDYRSNEQFF
NA,TRBV2,once,TRBJ2-6,TGTGCCAGCAGTCTACGTTCTGGGGCCAACGTCCTGACTTTC,CASSLRSGANVLTF
TRBD2,TRBV5-4,NA,TRBJ2-5,TGTGCCAGCAGCCCGTGGGGAGGGATGGAGACCCAGTACTTC,CASSPWGGMETQYF
NA,TRBV11-3,NA,TRBJ2-1,TGTGCCAGCAGTCGGGCCCCGGCAGCGGTCAATGAGCAGTTCTTC,CASSRAPAAVNEQFF
TRBD2,TRBV2,NA,TRBJ2-1,TGTGCCAGCAAGGCGCCTAGCGGGAGTCTCTACAATGAGCAGTTCTTC,CASKAPSGSLYNEQFF
TRBD1,TRBV7-9,NA,TRBJ1-1,TGTGCCAGCAGCCGGACAGGCATGAACACTGAAGCTTTCTTT,CASSRTGMNTEAFF
NA,TRBV5-1,once,TRBJ1-2,TGCGCCAGCAGCTTGGGGACATCGGGCGGTAGCTACACCTTC,CASSLGTSGGSYTF
NA,TRBV5-1,few,TRBJ2-2,TGCGCCAGCAGCTTGGCCGCGGGAACAAACACCGGGGAGCTGTTTTTT,CASSLAAGTNTGELFF
NA,TRBV10-2,once,TRBJ2-7,TGCGCCAGCAGTGTTCAGGGGACGAAGGAGCAGTACTTC,CASSVQGTKEQYF
NA,TRBV29-1,NA,TRBJ2-4,TGCAGCGCCGCGACAGGAGGCCAAAGCCTTCAGTACTTC,CSAATGGQSLQYF
NA,TRBV19,NA,TRBJ2-2,TGTGCCAGTAATATGGGAGCGAACACCGGGGAGCTGTTTTTT,CASNMGANTGELFF
TRBD1,TRBV7-2,NA,TRBJ1-1,TGTGCCAGCAGCTTACTGGGGACAGCGAATACTGAAGCTTTCTTT,CASSLLGTANTEAFF
TRBD2,TRBV4-3,NA,TRBJ2-3,TGCGCCAGCAGCCCCCAGTCGGGACTAGCGGGGGATACGCAGTATTTT,CASSPQSGLAGDTQYF
TRBD2,TRBV9,NA,TRBJ2-7,TGTGCCAGCAGCGTAGCCAGCGTTCGCGGGGGGGCCTATACACAAAGTGAGCAGTACTTC,CASSVASVRGGAYTQSEQYF
NA,TRBV19,NA,TRBJ1-2,TGTGCCAGTAGTACATCCCTTCTACAGGGTTCGTATGGCTACACCTTC,CASSTSLLQGSYGYTF
NA,TRBV30,NA,TRBJ1-2,TGTGCCTGGAGTGTTGGGCAGCTTCTGAACTATGGCTACACCTTC,CAWSVGQLLNYGYTF